Described below is a single T cell receptor beta chain sequence and its context. Its antigen remains unidentified. Trimming at V came to 1 base and at J to 0 bases, leaving 3 bases not matched to a gene. The length of the CDR3 is 16 residues. Germline CDR1 reads SGHDN; CDR2 reads FVKESK. The protocol was immunoSEQ multiplex PCR, while the TCRdb copy is restricted to in-frame clones and leaves out a portion. The data contain around 72,000 clones, over 75% of them singletons. The data originate from a study of OX40 agonist ivuxolimab in advanced cancers. Overall study results and limits: Doses of 0.1 to 3.0 mg/kg were accompanied by clonal expansion of CD4+ and CD8+ blood T cells by week 6.

The rearrangement joins TRBV14 to TRBJ2-3; TRBD2 matches at 8 bases. The source of this sequence is an adult with an advanced solid tumor such as melanoma, head and neck, liver or kidney cancer. The material was CD4+ or CD8+ T cells sorted from blood, obtained in a trial of the OX40 agonist ivuxolimab. The CDR3, as DNA: TGTGCCAGCAGCCAAGCACTAGCGGCTAGCACAGATACGCAGTATTTT. Its protein product is CASSQALAASTDTQYF. Full variable domain (remainder filled in from reference TRBV14 and TRBJ2-3): EAGVTQFPSHSVIEKGQTVTLRCDPISGHDNLYWYRRVMGKEIKFLLHFVKESKQDESGMPNNRFLAERTGGTYSTLKVQPAELEDSGVYFCASSQALAASTDTQYFGPGTRLTVL.